Listed below are T cell receptor beta chains from one sample, sequenced in a study of OX40 agonist ivuxolimab in advanced cancers. Only in-frame clones appear in the TCRdb table, and some are missing; sequencing was by immunoSEQ multiplex PCR. The sample yields 45,000 to 70,000 clones, about 86% seen once. Specimen: CD4+ or CD8+ T cells sorted from blood, collected in a trial of the OX40 agonist ivuxolimab. These TCRs come from an adult with an advanced solid tumor such as melanoma, head and neck, liver or kidney cancer. Both conserved end residues are part of each CDR3. A D gene is named only where the DNA matches it firmly. The size of a clone is reported for some rows only, either as once, few or many, or as a class for expanded clones.

cdr3_length	d_call	v_call	j_call	clone_size	cdr3_aa	cdr3_nt
17	TRBD1	TRBV5-1	TRBJ2-1	.	CASSLGTRTGSDNEQFF	TGCGCCAGCAGCTTGGGTACCCGGACAGGGAGTGACAATGAGCAGTTCTTC
14	TRBD2	TRBV29-1	TRBJ2-3	.	CSSLGLAVTDTQYF	TGCAGCAGTCTAGGACTAGCGGTCACAGATACGCAGTATTTT
15	.	TRBV2	TRBJ1-1	.	CASSGRSSWDTEAFF	TGTGCCAGCAGTGGCCGATCGTCTTGGGACACTGAAGCTTTCTTT
13	.	TRBV27	TRBJ1-1	.	CASRKNGVTEAFF	TGTGCCAGCAGAAAAAACGGGGTCACTGAAGCTTTCTTT
14	TRBD1	TRBV2	TRBJ1-3	.	CASRRRQGGNTIYF	TGTGCCAGCAGACGCCGACAGGGTGGAAACACCATATATTTT
17	.	TRBV4-2	TRBJ2-2	.	CASSQDLAGTNTGELFF	TGTGCCAGCAGCCAAGATCTGGCGGGGACAAACACCGGGGAGCTGTTTTTT
16	.	TRBV28	TRBJ1-2	once	CASTPGGLTTGFGYTF	TGTGCCAGCACCCCGGGGGGACTTACGACGGGGTTTGGCTACACCTTC
13	.	TRBV29-1	TRBJ2-3	.	CSVRLISTDTQYF	TGCAGCGTGAGACTGATTAGCACAGATACGCAGTATTTT
18	.	TRBV12-5	TRBJ2-1	.	CASGLASSGDRLGNEQFF	TGTGCTAGTGGTTTGGCATCCAGCGGCGACCGCCTTGGCAATGAGCAGTTCTTC
18	TRBD1	TRBV28	TRBJ2-4	few	CASTSPGDRGLAKNIQYF	TGTGCCAGCACGAGCCCAGGTGACAGGGGTTTAGCCAAAAACATTCAGTACTTC
14	.	TRBV7-9	TRBJ1-3	.	CATPEISSGNTIYF	TGTGCCACCCCGGAAATATCGTCTGGAAACACCATATATTTT
13	.	TRBV5-1	TRBJ1-2	.	CASSLAGEGGYTF	TGCGCCAGCAGCTTGGCAGGAGAGGGTGGCTACACCTTC
17	.	TRBV9	TRBJ2-7	.	CASSVKRRARKNYEQYF	TGTGCCAGCAGCGTCAAAAGAAGGGCGAGGAAGAACTACGAGCAGTACTTC
14	.	TRBV6-5	TRBJ1-1	few	CASTYSVFNTEAFF	TGTGCCAGCACCTACAGTGTGTTTAACACTGAAGCTTTCTTT
15	.	TRBV19	TRBJ2-2	.	CASSMGGVNTGELFF	TGTGCCAGTAGTATGGGTGGGGTGAACACCGGGGAGCTGTTTTTT
14	.	TRBV19	TRBJ2-3	once	CASSMRQVSDTQYF	TGTGCCAGTAGTATGAGACAGGTATCAGATACGCAGTATTTT
13	.	TRBV6-1	TRBJ2-7	.	CASRRDLSAEQYF	TGTGCCAGCAGGCGGGACTTATCGGCCGAGCAGTACTTC
15	TRBD2	TRBV27	TRBJ2-7	.	CASSPGGARSYEQYF	TGTGCCAGCAGTCCCGGGGGGGCCCGGTCCTACGAGCAGTACTTC
16	TRBD1	TRBV7-9	TRBJ1-4	.	CASSDGQGGNNEKLFF	TGTGCCAGCAGCGACGGACAGGGAGGAAATAATGAAAAACTGTTTTTT
13	.	TRBV27	TRBJ1-1	.	CAVLPMIGAEAFF	TGTGCCGTCCTTCCAATGATAGGGGCTGAAGCTTTCTTT
14	.	TRBV27	TRBJ1-1	.	CASSFYQGGTEAFF	TGTGCCAGCAGTTTTTACCAGGGAGGAACTGAAGCTTTCTTT
13	TRBD2	TRBV7-2	TRBJ2-5	.	CASSLTSGETQYF	TGTGCCAGCAGCTTGACTAGCGGGGAGACCCAGTACTTC
14	.	TRBV6-5	TRBJ1-2	once	CASRATGNNYGYTF	TGTGCCAGCAGAGCTACAGGGAATAACTATGGCTACACCTTC
16	.	TRBV28	TRBJ1-6	.	CASSYHPDSALSPLHF	TGTGCCAGCAGCTACCACCCTGACAGCGCATTATCACCCCTCCACTTT
14	.	TRBV15	TRBJ1-5	.	CATSSNTGNQPQHF	TGTGCCACCAGCAGTAACACAGGGAATCAGCCCCAGCATTTT
16	.	TRBV19	TRBJ2-2	.	CASSIMGRLNTGELFF	TGTGCCAGTAGTATAATGGGACGCCTTAACACCGGGGAGCTGTTTTTT
17	TRBD1	TRBV7-8	TRBJ1-5	.	CASSPRTGGSFNQPQHF	TGTGCCAGCAGCCCCCGGACAGGGGGCTCTTTCAATCAGCCCCAGCATTTT
12	.	TRBV6-5	TRBJ2-7	once	CASRARHYEQYF	TGTGCCAGCAGGGCGCGGCACTACGAGCAGTACTTC
15	.	TRBV5-1	TRBJ2-5	once	CASSLAFEYQETQYF	TGCGCCAGCAGCTTGGCCTTCGAATATCAAGAGACCCAGTACTTC
15	.	TRBV9	TRBJ2-7	.	CASSVAMQDSYEQYF	TGTGCCAGCAGCGTAGCTATGCAGGACTCCTACGAGCAGTACTTC
15	TRBD1	TRBV19	TRBJ1-2	once	CASRDRAGTNYGYTF	TGTGCCAGTAGGGACAGGGCAGGGACTAACTATGGCTACACCTTC
14	.	TRBV18	TRBJ1-1	once	CASSPPDMNTEAFF	TGTGCCAGCTCACCACCAGATATGAACACTGAAGCTTTCTTT
17	TRBD2	TRBV11-3	TRBJ2-1	.	CASSLEIAGGPVGEQFF	TGTGCCAGCAGCTTAGAGATAGCGGGGGGGCCGGTAGGTGAGCAGTTCTTC
16	TRBD2	TRBV2	TRBJ2-7	.	CASSILSGGIYDEQYF	TGTGCCAGCAGTATCCTTAGCGGGGGGATTTACGACGAGCAGTACTTC
15	.	TRBV5-6	TRBJ1-1	.	CASNLLGNMNTEAFF	TGTGCCAGCAACCTCTTAGGTAATATGAACACTGAAGCTTTCTTT
15	.	TRBV15	TRBJ1-3	.	CATSRDFLSGNTIYF	TGTGCCACCAGCCGGGATTTCCTCTCTGGAAACACCATATATTTT
19	TRBD2	TRBV7-2	TRBJ2-3	.	CASSARTSGGRRAIYTQYF	TGTGCCAGCAGCGCACGGACTAGCGGGGGGCGCCGTGCGATCTATACGCAGTATTTT
15	.	TRBV6-5	TRBJ2-2	.	CASSYSSDNTGELFF	TGTGCCAGCAGTTACTCGTCAGATAACACCGGGGAGCTGTTTTTT
13	.	TRBV6-1	TRBJ2-7	.	CASSETLSYEQYF	TGTGCCAGCAGTGAGACCCTCTCCTACGAGCAGTACTTC
14	.	TRBV10-3	TRBJ1-1	.	CAIRAGTLNTEAFF	TGTGCCATCAGGGCCGGGACACTGAACACTGAAGCTTTCTTT
19	.	TRBV18	TRBJ1-6	.	CASSPIALLGEGVNSPLHF	TGTGCCAGCTCGCCCATTGCCCTCCTAGGAGAGGGGGTCAATTCACCCCTCCACTTT
16	TRBD1	TRBV4-1	TRBJ1-3	.	CASSHQTRGGVMTIYF	TGCGCCAGCAGCCACCAAACCCGAGGGGGCGTGATGACCATATATTTT
14	.	TRBV6-1	TRBJ2-7	.	CASSEALGPWEQYF	TGTGCCAGCAGTGAAGCGCTCGGACCCTGGGAGCAGTACTTC
16	.	TRBV6-5	TRBJ1-6	.	CASSYSRRALNSPLHF	TGTGCCAGCAGTTACTCACGGAGGGCCTTAAATTCACCCCTCCACTTT
17	TRBD1	TRBV11-2	TRBJ1-1	.	CASSLRVDRLMNTEAFF	TGTGCCAGCAGCTTAAGGGTGGACAGGCTCATGAACACTGAAGCTTTCTTT